This TCR beta chain stems from a study of CD8 T cells in ankylosing spondylitis. Findings and limits, study-wide: In synovial fluid and blood from reactive arthritis, some motif variants were previously reported.

TCRdb used MiXCR to reprocess the 5' RACE reads, holding one entry per CDR3 protein. The table shows about 360,000 distinct CDR3 sequences, with about 20% occurring only once. As for this clonotype: Antigen unknown.

V gave up 4 bases and J gave up 3 bases; unmatched junction bases: 13. The germline gives CDR1 SGHTA, CDR2 FQGTGA. The CDR3 extends over 18 amino acids. This clonotype originated in a male donor with ankylosing spondylitis or in good health (not recorded which). The chain carries TRBV7-3 and TRBJ2-1, with 9 bases that match TRBD2. The sequenced material came from blood, either unsorted or a sorted T cell fraction (not recorded which). The CDR3 protein is CASSSHEDGGGVYNEQFF. CDR3 coding DNA: TGTGCCAGCAGCTCGCACGAGGATGGCGGGGGGGTCTACAATGAGCAGTTCTTC.